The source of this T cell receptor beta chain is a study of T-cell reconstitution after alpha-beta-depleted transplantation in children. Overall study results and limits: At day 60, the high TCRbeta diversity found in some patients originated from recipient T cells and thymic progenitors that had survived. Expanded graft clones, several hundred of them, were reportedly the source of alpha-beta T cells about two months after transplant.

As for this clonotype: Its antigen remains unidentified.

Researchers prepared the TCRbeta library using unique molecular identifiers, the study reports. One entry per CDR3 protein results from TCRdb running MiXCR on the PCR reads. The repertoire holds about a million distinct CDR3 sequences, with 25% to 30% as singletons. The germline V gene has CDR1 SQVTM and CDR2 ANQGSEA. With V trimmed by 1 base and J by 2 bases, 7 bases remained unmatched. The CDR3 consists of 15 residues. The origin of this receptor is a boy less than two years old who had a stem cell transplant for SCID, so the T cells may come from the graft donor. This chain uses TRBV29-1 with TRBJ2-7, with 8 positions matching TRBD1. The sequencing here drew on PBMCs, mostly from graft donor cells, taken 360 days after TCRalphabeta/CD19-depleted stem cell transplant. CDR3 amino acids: CSVEAPTGVPYEQYF. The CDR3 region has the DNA TGCAGCGTTGAAGCCCCGACAGGGGTTCCCTACGAGCAGTACTTC.